A selection of T cell receptor beta chains follows, all from one sample in a study of Ad26.COV2.S vaccination and SARS-CoV-2 variants. Produced via immunoSEQ multiplex PCR; TCRdb's table is partial and in-frame only. The table records about 440,000 clones, roughly 87% of them present only once. Specimen: peripheral blood, collected in a trial of Ad26.COV2.S vaccine versus placebo. The source is a person between 18 and 65 years old who received the Ad26.COV2.S COVID-19 vaccine or a placebo. CDR3s include the opening cysteine and the closing phenylalanine or tryptophan. D genes are given only for firm matches. The size of a clone is reported for some rows only, either as once, few or many, or as a class for expanded clones.

j_call	cdr3_length	d_call	v_call	clone_size	cdr3_aa	cdr3_nt
TRBJ2-1	14	TRBD2	TRBV6-2/TRBV6-3	once	CASSLAGPYNEQFF	TGTGCCAGCAGTCTAGCGGGACCCTACAATGAGCAGTTCTTC
TRBJ2-7	16	NA	TRBV3-1/TRBV3-2	NA	CASSQEAQGGPSEQYF	TGTGCCAGCAGCCAAGAAGCCCAGGGAGGTCCCTCCGAGCAGTACTTC
TRBJ2-7	15	NA	TRBV27	NA	CASSFAPRGSYEQYF	TGTGCCAGCAGTTTCGCGCCGAGAGGATCCTACGAGCAGTACTTC
TRBJ1-5	18	NA	TRBV5-4	NA	CASSPGPYSGAGDQPQHF	TGTGCCAGCAGCCCAGGACCGTATTCGGGGGCTGGGGATCAGCCCCAGCATTTT
TRBJ1-2	14	NA	TRBV27	NA	CASSESWGKDGYTF	TGTGCCAGCAGTGAGAGTTGGGGCAAGGATGGCTACACCTTC
TRBJ2-3	15	NA	TRBV24-1	NA	CATSDFGGETDTQYF	TGTGCCACCAGTGATTTTGGGGGAGAGACAGATACGCAGTATTTT
TRBJ2-5	15	NA	TRBV15	NA	CATSRGGQAAETQYF	TGTGCCACCAGCAGGGGGGGGCAGGCGGCAGAGACCCAGTACTTC
TRBJ2-4	17	TRBD2	TRBV19	NA	CASSMFTSGSAKNIQYF	TGTGCCAGTAGTATGTTTACTAGCGGGTCAGCCAAAAACATTCAGTACTTC
TRBJ2-7	15	TRBD1	TRBV13	NA	CASSFNRGSSYEQYF	TGTGCCAGCAGCTTTAACAGGGGGAGCTCCTACGAGCAGTACTTC
TRBJ2-7	14	NA	TRBV7-2	NA	CASSETIGTYEQYF	TGTGCCAGCAGCGAGACAATAGGGACCTACGAGCAGTACTTC
TRBJ2-1	16	TRBD1	TRBV10-3	NA	CAISESGQGPYNEQFF	TGTGCCATCAGTGAGTCCGGACAGGGGCCCTACAATGAGCAGTTCTTC
TRBJ1-2	15	NA	TRBV7-3	NA	CASSLWRDPGGGYTF	TGTGCCAGCAGCCTCTGGAGGGACCCCGGCGGTGGCTACACCTTC
TRBJ1-5	12	NA	TRBV5-6	NA	CASSLGNQPQHF	TGTGCCAGCAGCTTAGGGAATCAGCCCCAGCATTTT
TRBJ1-2	12	NA	TRBV28	once	CASSLSGDGYTF	TGTGCCAGCAGTTTATCGGGGGATGGCTACACCTTC
TRBJ2-1	15	NA	TRBV28	NA	CASSPQRYSYNEQFF	TGTGCCAGCAGTCCCCAGCGGTACTCCTACAATGAGCAGTTCTTC
TRBJ2-4	16	TRBD2	TRBV28	NA	CASSRGGLVAKNIQYF	TGTGCCAGCAGCCGGGGGGGGTTAGTGGCCAAAAACATTCAGTACTTC
TRBJ2-2	17	NA	TRBV3-1/TRBV3-2	NA	CASSQGGTIAFAGELFF	TGTGCCAGCAGCCAAGGAGGAACTATTGCGTTCGCCGGGGAGCTGTTTTTT
TRBJ1-1	11	NA	TRBV6-5	NA	CASRRNTEAFF	TGTGCCAGCAGGCGAAACACTGAAGCTTTCTTT
TRBJ2-3	18	TRBD2	TRBV28	NA	CASSPLLLAGDSTDTQYF	TGTGCCAGCAGCCCACTCCTTCTAGCGGGAGACAGCACAGATACGCAGTATTTT
TRBJ1-1	13	NA	TRBV7-3	NA	CASSLVVNTEAFF	TGTGCCAGCAGCTTAGTCGTGAACACTGAAGCTTTCTTT
TRBJ1-5	13	TRBD1	TRBV19	NA	CASSKDRGRSQHF	TGTGCCAGTAGTAAGGACAGGGGACGGTCCCAGCATTTT
TRBJ2-7	13	NA	TRBV5-4	NA	CASSLAGSYEQYF	TGTGCCAGCAGCTTGGCAGGTTCCTACGAGCAGTACTTC
TRBJ2-1	14	TRBD2	TRBV2	NA	CASTTGTSRNEQFF	TGTGCCAGCACCACCGGGACTAGCAGAAATGAGCAGTTCTTC
TRBJ2-7	13	NA	TRBV7-7	NA	CASSLGVGSEQYF	TGTGCTAGCAGCTTAGGGGTGGGGAGCGAGCAGTACTTC
TRBJ2-7	11	NA	TRBV20-1	NA	CSASVGWEQYF	TGCAGTGCTAGCGTTGGGTGGGAGCAGTACTTC
TRBJ1-5	15	TRBD1	TRBV5-1	once	CASSPGQFSNQPQHF	TGCGCCAGCAGCCCGGGACAGTTTAGCAATCAGCCCCAGCATTTT
TRBJ2-1	16	NA	TRBV7-9	NA	CASSPSARLDYNEQFF	TGTGCCAGCAGCCCCTCGGCGCGACTAGACTACAATGAGCAGTTCTTC
TRBJ2-3	18	TRBD2	TRBV10-3	NA	CAISEQATSGAHTDTQYF	TGTGCCATCAGTGAGCAAGCGACTAGCGGGGCCCACACAGATACGCAGTATTTT
TRBJ2-1	15	TRBD2	TRBV24-1	few	CATSDPSGRSNEQFF	TGTGCCACCAGTGATCCTAGCGGGAGGTCCAATGAGCAGTTCTTC
TRBJ1-4	16	NA	TRBV14	NA	CASSQQSHLGREKLFF	TGTGCCAGCAGCCAACAGTCACATTTGGGCCGTGAAAAACTGTTTTTT
TRBJ1-2	12	NA	TRBV28	few	CASSLGGYGYTF	TGTGCCAGCAGTTTAGGGGGCTATGGCTACACCTTC
TRBJ2-7	17	NA	TRBV19	NA	CASSPIVAAIHSYEQYF	TGTGCCAGTAGTCCCATCGTCGCGGCTATTCACTCCTACGAGCAGTACTTC
TRBJ2-1	15	NA	TRBV3-1/TRBV3-2	NA	CASSPAPRYYNEQFF	TGTGCCAGCAGCCCAGCTCCTAGATACTACAATGAGCAGTTCTTC
TRBJ2-1	13	NA	TRBV4-1	NA	CASSQDLYNEQFF	TGCGCCAGCAGCCAAGACCTCTACAATGAGCAGTTCTTC
TRBJ2-1	18	NA	TRBV24-1	NA	CATSDLQGGPFNYNEQFF	TGTGCCACCAGTGATTTGCAAGGGGGGCCCTTCAACTACAATGAGCAGTTCTTC
TRBJ2-1	16	TRBD2	TRBV28	NA	CASSSRLAGTYNEQFF	TGTGCCAGCAGTTCCCGACTAGCGGGGACCTACAATGAGCAGTTCTTC
TRBJ2-7	13	TRBD2	TRBV24-1	NA	CATSDSRTSEQYF	TGTGCCACCAGTGATTCCCGGACTAGCGAGCAGTACTTC
TRBJ1-6	12	NA	TRBV12-3/TRBV12-4	NA	CASSFFNSPLHF	TGTGCCAGCAGTTTCTTCAATTCACCCCTCCACTTT
TRBJ1-1	13	TRBD1	TRBV19	NA	CASRRQGGTEAFF	TGTGCCAGTAGGCGACAGGGAGGGACTGAAGCTTTCTTT
TRBJ1-1	17	NA	TRBV11-2	few	CASSPYMGGGMNTEAFF	TGTGCCAGCAGCCCTTATATGGGGGGGGGAATGAACACTGAAGCTTTCTTT
TRBJ1-4	15	NA	TRBV11-2	NA	CASSARQVTAEKLFF	TGTGCCAGCAGCGCCCGACAGGTGACAGCTGAAAAACTGTTTTTT
TRBJ2-3	15	NA	TRBV5-1	NA	CASSLVIGDSDTQYF	TGCGCCAGCAGCTTGGTGATTGGCGATTCAGATACGCAGTATTTT
TRBJ2-7	16	TRBD2	TRBV7-2	NA	CASSLADSGSSYEQYF	TGTGCCAGCAGCTTAGCGGATAGCGGGAGTAGCTACGAGCAGTACTTC
TRBJ2-3	14	NA	TRBV6-5	NA	CASSLVGPRDTQYF	TGTGCCAGCAGTTTGGTGGGCCCCCGAGATACGCAGTATTTT
TRBJ2-1	15	NA	TRBV11-3	NA	CASISPDSIRDEQFF	TGTGCCAGCATCTCCCCAGACTCTATCAGGGATGAGCAGTTCTTC
TRBJ2-3	12	NA	TRBV6-5	NA	CASTGATDTQYF	TGTGCCAGCACGGGGGCCACAGATACGCAGTATTTT
TRBJ2-1	18	TRBD1	TRBV14	NA	CASSQEYLVDRGTDEQFF	TGTGCCAGCAGCCAAGAGTACCTCGTGGACAGGGGGACCGATGAGCAGTTCTTC
TRBJ2-1	16	NA	TRBV28	once	CASKGMPGFFGDEQFF	TGTGCCAGCAAGGGGATGCCGGGATTCTTTGGTGATGAGCAGTTCTTC
TRBJ1-1	15	NA	TRBV7-6	NA	CASSLGGTLNTEAFF	TGTGCCAGCAGCTTAGGCGGGACATTGAACACTGAAGCTTTCTTT
TRBJ1-1	13	NA	TRBV12-3/TRBV12-4	NA	CASSSNMNTEAFF	TGTGCCAGCAGCTCGAACATGAACACTGAAGCTTTCTTT
TRBJ2-1	14	NA	TRBV28	NA	CASSLAAGKGEQFF	TGTGCCAGCAGTTTGGCAGCGGGTAAGGGTGAGCAGTTCTTC
TRBJ2-1	14	NA	TRBV27	NA	CASSSVRGVNEQFF	TGTGCCAGCAGCTCTGTAAGGGGCGTCAATGAGCAGTTCTTC
TRBJ1-5	17	TRBD1	TRBV5-8	NA	CASSSIKGQMGNQPQHF	TGTGCCAGCAGCTCTATAAAGGGACAGATGGGCAATCAGCCCCAGCATTTT
TRBJ1-6	20	TRBD1	TRBV23-1	NA	CAVSESGTEKFSSYNSPLHF	TGCGCCGTATCGGAATCCGGGACAGAGAAATTTAGCTCCTATAATTCACCCCTCCACTTT
TRBJ1-3	13	NA	TRBV6-5	NA	CANRESSGNTIYF	TGTGCCAATAGGGAGTCCTCTGGAAACACCATATATTTT
TRBJ2-5	16	NA	TRBV7-8	NA	CASSSSSAIFQETQYF	TGTGCCAGCAGCTCATCTAGCGCTATATTCCAAGAGACCCAGTACTTC
TRBJ2-7	12	NA	TRBV6-2/TRBV6-3	NA	CASSYTSYEQYF	TGTGCCAGCAGTTACACCTCCTACGAGCAGTACTTC
TRBJ2-1	16	NA	TRBV4-3	NA	CASSQDTGRKYNEQFF	TGCGCCAGCAGCCAAGATACAGGGAGGAAATACAATGAGCAGTTCTTC